This T cell receptor (beta chain) was captured by sequencing in a study of blood T cell repertoires in COVID-19. Turning to the study itself: The cDNA or gDNA used as material had been derived from T cells, B-cell-depleted T cells, or PBMCs.

In the authors' workflow: Using reference gene primer amplification, nucleated cell counts were estimated. TCRdb keeps only in-frame clones here, not all; method: immunoSEQ multiplex PCR. V, J and clone size reflect that table, while D and trimming were determined from the DNA. The repertoire holds 150,000 to 200,000 clones, approximately 87% seen once, with approximately 0.75% in the top ten. CDR1 is MRHNA and CDR2 is SNTAGT in the germline V gene. Trimming at V came to 4 bases and at J to 5 bases, leaving 7 bases not matched to a gene. The CDR3 covers 14 residues. This TCR was sampled from a woman aged 70-85 years with acute or convalescent COVID-19. The sequencing input was peripheral blood. The gene calls are TRBV6-4 and TRBJ1-1; TRBD1 matches at 7 bases. In DNA form, the CDR3 reads TGTGCCAGCAGTGTGACAGGGCTTAGTACTGAAGCTTTCTTT. Residues: CASSVTGLSTEAFF.